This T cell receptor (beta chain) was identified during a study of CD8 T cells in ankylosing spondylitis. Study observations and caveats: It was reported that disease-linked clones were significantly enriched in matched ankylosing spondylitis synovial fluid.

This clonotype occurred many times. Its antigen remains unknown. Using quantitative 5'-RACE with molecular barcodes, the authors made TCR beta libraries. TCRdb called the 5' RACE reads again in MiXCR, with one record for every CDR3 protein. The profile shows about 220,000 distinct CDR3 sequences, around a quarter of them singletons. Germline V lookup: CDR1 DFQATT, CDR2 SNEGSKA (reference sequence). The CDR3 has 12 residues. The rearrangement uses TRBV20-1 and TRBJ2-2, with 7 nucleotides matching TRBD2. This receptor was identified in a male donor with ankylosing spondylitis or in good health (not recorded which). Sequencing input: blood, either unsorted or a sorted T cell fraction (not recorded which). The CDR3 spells CSGRRNTGELFF. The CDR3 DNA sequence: TGCAGCGGGAGGCGGAACACCGGGGAGCTGTTTTTT.